This section outlines one T cell receptor (beta chain) sequence together with its context. This specimen belongs to a study of blood T cell repertoires in COVID-19. In the study overall: The analysed material was cDNA or gDNA that came from T cells, B-cell-depleted T cells, or PBMCs.

In the original analysis: Quantification of nucleated cells was approximated via reference gene primer amplification. Produced via immunoSEQ multiplex PCR; TCRdb's table is partial and in-frame only. The V and J calls and clone size come from that table; D and trimming were worked out from the DNA. The top ten clones hold more than 1.5% of a sample with 200,000 to 250,000 clones, around 86% of them seen once. Researchers sorted participants into cohorts using their self-reported clinical history. Among Cohort 3 donors, those recovered had two negative PCRs, clearance, or symptom resolution. Sequenced input: PBMCs or T cells enriched from blood (not recorded which). The sequence derives from a man aged 40-49 years who had recovered from COVID-19.

CDR3 DNA: TGCAGCTCTACCTGGGCGAGAACCCCCGCTGAAGCTTTCTTT. Translated: CSSTWARTPAEAFF. This sequence joins TRBV29-1 and TRBJ1-1; D gene unclear. Germline values: CDR1 SQVTM, CDR2 ANQGSEA. V shed 8 bases and J shed 6 bases, with 22 bases lying between them. The CDR3 extends over 14 amino acids.